The 5 T cell receptor beta chains below were found in one sample sequenced in a study of technical replicates of blood from several donors. Produced via immunoSEQ multiplex PCR; TCRdb's table is partial and in-frame only. The sample carries over 55,000 clones, 95% to 97% recorded once. Sequencing was performed on T cells isolated from PBMCs. The receptors shown here come from a human donor in good health.

This chain links TRBV29-1 with TRBJ2-5, with 7 bases that match TRBD1. J lost 4 bases, V lost 6 bases, and 8 bases had no gene match. The CDR3 has 13 amino acids. Germline V gives CDR1 SQVTM, CDR2 ANQGSEA. The chain's CDR3 is CSVERGLRETQYF. The CDR3 coding sequence is TGCAGCGTCGAAAGGGGGCTTAGAGAGACCCAGTACTTC.

The chain links TRBV27 to TRBJ1-5, with D unresolved. There are 12 residues in the CDR3. Between the trimmed V and J ends, which lost 3 bases and 4 bases, there was a span of 4 bases. The germline V gene has CDR1 MNHEY and CDR2 SMNVEV (reference sequence). This chain's CDR3 is CASSFLNQPQHF. The DNA of the CDR3 is TGTGCCAGCAGTTTCTTGAATCAGCCCCAGCATTTT.

The chain couples TRBV7-9 to TRBJ2-3; D unresolved. With 5 bases removed from V and 2 bases from J, the gap between germline ends came to 14 bases. The CDR3 sequence is 15 residues long. Germline V CDR1 and CDR2: SEHNR, FQNEAQ (reference sequence). The CDR3 DNA follows: TGTGCCAGCAGCCCCGAATCTACCCTCACAGATACGCAGTATTTT. Translation gives CASSPESTLTDTQYF.

This clone was seen once. The chain uses TRBV6-1 and TRBJ1-5; the D is unclear. Deletions cut 6 bases from V and 5 bases from J, with 8 bases between. The CDR3 runs 12 residues. Germline V CDR1 and CDR2: MNHNS, SASEGT. The CDR3 here is CASSELYQPQHF. The CDR3 DNA follows: TGTGCCAGCAGCGAACTTTATCAGCCCCAGCATTTT.

The V and J genes are TRBV7-6 and TRBJ2-5; a possible D gene is TRBD1 (5 bases). The germline V gene has CDR1 SGHVS and CDR2 FNYEAQ. The CDR3 consists of 16 residues. V lost 2 bases to trimming and J lost 4 bases, with 17 bases between them. This CDR3 reads CASSLMGQGMRETQYF. CDR3 DNA: TGTGCCAGCAGCTTAATGGGTCAGGGAATGAGAGAGACCCAGTACTTC.